A selection of T cell receptor beta chains follows, all from one sample in a study of OX40 agonist ivuxolimab in advanced cancers. Using immunoSEQ multiplex PCR, the repertoire was profiled, and TCRdb retains in-frame clones only, with some absent. The table lists about 15,000 clones, about 81% of them singletons. The material was CD4+ or CD8+ T cells sorted from blood, obtained in a trial of the OX40 agonist ivuxolimab. All receptors come from an adult with an advanced solid tumor such as melanoma, head and neck, liver or kidney cancer. Both conserved end residues are trimmed from each CDR3. The size field is filled for only some rows; it gives once, few, many or a size class.

>.|TRBV7-2
ASSLGQGPNTGELF
>.|TRBV9
ASSVATQGTEAF
>few|TRBV6-4
ASSKLAEAADTQY
>.|TRBV21-1
ATPQHYVWQY
>.|TRBV6-6
ASRATAPQH
>.|TRBV28
ASSSSRQPTGELF
>.|TRBV5-1
ASSLEVSRGWETQY
>.|TRBV7-3
ASSLINGLSYEQY
>.|TRBV14
ASSQGPPLRY
>.|TRBV7-6
ATSPQY
>medium-sized|TRBV4-2
ASSAGQGLANEKLF
>once|TRBV27
ASSPTGLLDYEQY
>.|TRBV7-3
ASSPEDRGSYEQY
>.|TRBV4-1
ASSLGTSTGDTQY